This passage covers 17 T cell receptor beta chains from one sample sequenced in a study of blood T cell repertoires in COVID-19. Sequencing was performed with immunoSEQ multiplex PCR; in TCRdb, only in-frame clones are kept and a portion is missing. The top ten clones hold less than 35% of a sample with 15,000 to 20,000 clones, more than 75% of them seen once. Sequenced: peripheral blood. The receptors were gathered from a human donor with active COVID-19. The donor label of this sample is uncertain.

This clone occurred once. Here the CDR3 DNA reads TGTGCCTGGAGTGTACAAGCGTCGCTCTACGAGCAGTACTTC. Translating it yields CAWSVQASLYEQYF. This rearrangement joins TRBV30 to TRBJ2-7; D is unclear. CDR1 and CDR2 (germline): GTSNPN, SVGIG (reference sequence). The V end was cut by 0 bases, the J end by 3 bases, with 12 bases between. The CDR3 covers 14 residues.

This clone came up once. V gene TRBV11-3 combines with J gene TRBJ2-1, with 16 bases that match TRBD2. After removal of 5 bases from V and 1 base from J, the junction contained 5 bases not matched to a gene. The germline V gene encodes CDR1 SGHNT and CDR2 YENEEA. CDR3 size: 18 residues. CDR3 DNA sequence: TGTGCCAGCAGCCCAGGGACTAGCGGGAGGGGGTCCTACAATGAGCAGTTCTTC. Residues: CASSPGTSGRGSYNEQFF.

In DNA form, the CDR3 reads TGTGCCAGCAGCGTCGGACTCGCGGGGGGGCGGGAAGATACGCAGTATTTT. This codes for CASSVGLAGGREDTQYF. The chain carries TRBV9 and TRBJ2-3; TRBD2 aligns across 9 bases. The CDR3 runs to 17 residues. Germline trimming cut 2 bases from V and 5 bases from J; bases unmatched to any gene: 12. The germline CDR1 and CDR2 sequences are SGDLS and YYNGEE. Variable domain in full (rest from reference TRBV9 and TRBJ2-3): DSGVTQTPKHLITATGQRVTLRCSPRSGDLSVYWYQQSLDQGLQFLIQYYNGEERAKGNILERFSAQQFPDLHSELNLSSLELGDSALYFCASSVGLAGGREDTQYFGPGTRLTVL.

The CDR3 DNA reads TGTGCCAGCAGCCTGACAGGCTACAATCAGCCCCAGCATTTT. This encodes CASSLTGYNQPQHF. The V call is TRBV6-5, the J call TRBJ1-5; tentative D call: TRBD1 (6 bases). V lost 6 bases to trimming and J lost 3 bases, with 12 bases between them. Germline lookup yields CDR1 MNHEY and CDR2 SVGAGI. The CDR3 consists of 14 residues.

The genes are TRBV11-3 and TRBJ2-1, with D possibly TRBD1 on 5 matching bases. Trimming cost V 5 bases and J 4 bases, with 6 bases left between them. The CDR3 covers 12 residues. Germline V gives CDR1 SGHNT, CDR2 YENEEA. The chain's CDR3 is CASSAGYNEQFF. CDR3 nucleotide sequence: TGTGCCAGCAGCGCAGGGTACAATGAGCAGTTCTTC.

This chain links TRBV3-1 (or the pseudogene TRBV3-2) with TRBJ2-7; no firm D call. CDR3 length: 12 residues. Germline-derived CDR1 and CDR2 are LGHDT and YNNKEL (reference sequence). Trimming removed 8 bases from V and 4 bases from J, with 12 bases in between. In DNA, the CDR3 is TGTGCCAGCCAGGATGGGTGGTACGAGCAGTACTTC. It is translated as CASQDGWYEQYF.

The rearrangement joins TRBV19 to TRBJ1-5, with TRBD1 matching over 8 bases. V trimming: 6 bases; J trimming: 6 bases; junction bases outside the gene matches: 10. The CDR3 is 15 amino acids. Germline CDR1 LNHDA, CDR2 SQIVND (reference sequence). The CDR3 region has the DNA TGTGCCAGTAGGACAGGACAGGGAGGAGGTCAGCCCCAGCATTTT. It translates to CASRTGQGGGQPQHF.

The chain combines TRBV6-5 with TRBJ2-3; 7 positions agree with TRBD1. Germline values: CDR1 MNHEY, CDR2 SVGAGI. V lost 9 bases to trimming and J lost 2 bases; unmatched junction nucleotides: 11. The CDR3 is made up of 15 amino acids. This chain's CDR3 is CARKGGRGLTDTQYF. The CDR3 DNA sequence: TGTGCCAGAAAAGGGGGCAGGGGTCTCACAGATACGCAGTATTTT.

The genes are TRBV3-1 (or the pseudogene TRBV3-2) and TRBJ1-1; maybe TRBD1 (5 bases). CDR1 LGHDT and CDR2 YNNKEL come from the germline V gene (reference sequence). The CDR3 totals 14 residues. Trimming cost V 3 bases and J 4 bases, with 12 bases left between them. The CDR3 DNA follows: TGTGCCAGCAGCCATCCAGGGATGGGCACTGAAGCTTTCTTT. This gives the protein CASSHPGMGTEAFF.

This clone came up a few times. The chain combines TRBV10-3 with TRBJ2-3, with 8 bases that match TRBD2. With 6 bases clipped from V and 3 bases from J, the junction kept 5 bases outside the gene matches. The germline V gene encodes CDR1 ENHRY and CDR2 SYGVKD. The CDR3 is made up of 14 amino acids. The CDR3: CAISVSGSTDTQYF. The CDR3 DNA sequence: TGTGCCATCAGCGTAAGCGGGAGTACAGATACGCAGTATTTT.

The rearrangement links TRBV6-5 to TRBJ1-3, with D possibly matching TRBD1 (5 bases). V gave up 6 bases and J gave up 5 bases, with 11 bases separating them. The CDR3 runs to 13 residues. From germline, CDR1 is MNHEY and CDR2 SVGAGI. The DNA for the CDR3 is TGTGCCAGCAGCCCCGGGGGTAGAAACACCATATATTTT. Translation: CASSPGGRNTIYF.

The count of this clone is one. This sequence joins TRBV19 and TRBJ2-3, with TRBD1 matching 7 bases. Germline loops: CDR1 LNHDA, CDR2 SQIVND (reference sequence). This CDR3 is 15 amino acids long. The V segment lost 5 bases and the J segment 0 bases; nucleotides outside the gene matches: 5. The CDR3 region is CASSPGDSSTDTQYF. The DNA of the CDR3 is TGTGCCAGTAGTCCAGGGGACAGCAGCACAGATACGCAGTATTTT. Full variable domain (missing parts from reference TRBV19 and TRBJ2-3): DGGITQSPKYLFRKEGQNVTLSCEQNLNHDAMYWYRQDPGQGLRLIYYSQIVNDFQKGDIAEGYSVSREKKESFPLTVTSAQKNPTAFYLCASSPGDSSTDTQYFGPGTRLTVL.

V is TRBV27 and J is TRBJ1-1; D unclear. The CDR3 has 11 amino acids. Germline CDR1 and CDR2: MNHEY and SMNVEV (reference sequence). V lost 6 bases and J 3 bases, leaving 5 bases between the germline ends. The CDR3 reads CASSSYTEAFF. The CDR3 DNA sequence: TGTGCCAGCAGCTCTTACACTGAAGCTTTCTTT.

The chain joins TRBV6-5 to TRBJ2-7, with D hard to call. The germline gives CDR1 MNHEY, CDR2 SVGAGI. The CDR3 extends over 14 amino acids. Trimming pared 0 bases from V and 0 bases from J, leaving 6 bases between. The CDR3 is CASSYSPGSYEQYF. The CDR3 DNA follows: TGTGCCAGCAGTTACTCCCCCGGCTCCTACGAGCAGTACTTC.

The V call is TRBV3-1 (or the pseudogene TRBV3-2), the J call TRBJ2-3; 9 bases fit TRBD2. Germline values: CDR1 LGHDT, CDR2 YNNKEL (reference sequence). The CDR3 consists of 15 residues. V lost 4 bases, J lost 6 bases, and 8 bases stayed unmatched. This CDR3 reads CASSLSGGPLDTQYF. CDR3 bases: TGTGCCAGCAGCCTTAGCGGGGGCCCCCTGGATACGCAGTATTTT.

The gene calls are TRBV4-1 and TRBJ2-5; 8 bases agree with TRBD1. The CDR3 consists of 16 residues. J gave up 6 bases and V 2 bases, and 11 bases lay outside the gene matches. Looked up from germline, CDR1 is MGHRA and CDR2 is YSYEKL. CDR3 DNA: TGCGCCAGCAGCCAACAGGACAGGGCGCTCTTACAGACCCAGTACTTC. Amino acid sequence: CASSQQDRALLQTQYF.

CDR3 residues: CASSQDWATDTQYF. CDR3 coding DNA: TGTGCCAGCAGCCAAGATTGGGCTACGGATACGCAGTATTTT. This chain connects TRBV14 to TRBJ2-3; D call uncertain. Trimming took 0 bases from V and 6 from J, leaving 10 bases between them. The germline CDR1 and CDR2 sequences are SGHDN and FVKESK. The CDR3 runs to 14 residues.